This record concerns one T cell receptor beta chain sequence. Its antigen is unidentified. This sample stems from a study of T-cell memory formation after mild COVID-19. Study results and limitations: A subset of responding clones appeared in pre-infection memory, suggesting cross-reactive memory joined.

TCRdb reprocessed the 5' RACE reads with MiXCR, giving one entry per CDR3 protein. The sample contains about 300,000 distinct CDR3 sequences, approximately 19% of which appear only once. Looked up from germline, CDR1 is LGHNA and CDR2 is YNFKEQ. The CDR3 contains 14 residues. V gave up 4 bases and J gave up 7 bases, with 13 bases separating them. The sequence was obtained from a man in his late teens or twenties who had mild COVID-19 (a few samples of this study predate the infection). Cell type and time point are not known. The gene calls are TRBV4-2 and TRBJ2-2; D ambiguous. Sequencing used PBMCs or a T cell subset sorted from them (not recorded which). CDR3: CASSPTLRGGELFF. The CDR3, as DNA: TGTGCCAGCAGCCCCACTCTTAGAGGCGGGGAGCTGTTTTTT.